This T cell receptor (beta chain) was retrieved from a study of beta chain features in type 1 diabetes. Study-wide context: Age and gender were similar between patients and healthy donors, as were cell yields. Study observations and caveats: Among all four CD4+ subsets, Type 1 diabetes patients had TCRB CDR3s that were moderately but significantly shorter. Compared to healthy donors, patients appeared to have naive, central memory and Treg TCRB repertoires that were more alike. PCR might favor shorter templates, equally in patients and controls.

This CDR3 is built from 13 residues. Trimming shortened V by 3 bases and J by 0 bases, and 3 bases separated the two germline ends. CDR1 and CDR2 (germline): MGHDK, SYGVNS. This clone has only a few counts. Its specificity is not known. Naive, central memory, regulatory and stem cell-like memory cells within the CD4+ compartment were sorted using CD45RO/CCR7/CD25/CD127/CD95/CD27. The investigators reverse transcribed all of the isolated RNA, so they sequenced expressed TCRB transcripts. Generated by immunoSEQ multiplex PCR, the TCRdb table keeps only in-frame clones and is missing some. The table lists approximately 250,000 clones, approximately 25% of them singletons.

The chain carries TRBV25-1 and TRBJ2-1; no firm D call. The clonotype was recovered from a woman aged 25 to 39 with type 1 diabetes. The specimen sequenced was naive CD4+ T cells from blood. CDR3 region: CASSDSSYNEQFF. The DNA for the CDR3 is TGTGCCAGCAGTGATAGCTCCTACAATGAGCAGTTCTTC. The complete variable domain, with remaining parts taken from reference TRBV25-1 and TRBJ2-1, reads EADIYQTPRYLVIGTGKKITLECSQTMGHDKMYWYQQDPGMELHLIHYSYGVNSTEKGDLSSESTVSRIRTEHFPLTLESARPSHTSQYLCASSDSSYNEQFFGPGTRLTVL.